This T cell receptor (beta chain) was sequenced during a study of radiotherapy plus CTLA-4 blockade in lung cancer. Study-wide findings and caveats: Following radiotherapy plus ipilimumab, tumor-derived TCR clones expanded in the blood.

Turning to this clone: The target antigen is unknown.

This CDR3 is 15 amino acids long. The V gene's germline CDR1 is LNHDA and CDR2 SQIVND (reference sequence). Deletions cut 0 bases from V and 4 bases from J, with 11 bases between. Libraries were prepared by immunoSEQ multiplex PCR; TCRdb keeps only in-frame clonotypes and omits some of them. The profile shows just over 60,000 clones, around 77% of them singletons. The material was peripheral blood, obtained from a patient treated with radiotherapy plus ipilimumab. The V and J genes are TRBV19 and TRBJ2-3; D is perhaps TRBD1 or TRBD2 (6 bases each). The TCR comes from a human donor with non-small cell lung cancer who had a complete response to radiotherapy plus ipilimumab. CDR3: CASSIEGGEADTQYF. CDR3 sequence (DNA): TGTGCCAGTAGTATAGAGGGGGGCGAAGCAGATACGCAGTATTTT.